This T cell receptor beta chain was retrieved from a study of blood T cells in healthy people across ages. General study points: PBMCs that were unsorted prevented a conclusive naive versus antigen-experienced comparison.

The authors ran a second PCR of roughly 6 to 12 cycles using a sample-barcoded 5' primer and a J-beta primer mix. Individual samples furnished no less than 3 million CDR3-containing paired-end reads apiece. Using its own MiXCR run on the 5' RACE reads, TCRdb lists one record per CDR3 protein. The sample shows more than 650,000 distinct CDR3 sequences, 40% to 65% of them seen only once. Isolation of PBMCs gave at least 7 million cells per sample. A word on this clonotype: The antigen is not known.

Germline CDR1 is SGDLS and CDR2 is YYNGEE. CDR3 length: 15 amino acids. Trimming took 0 bases from V and 6 from J, leaving 16 bases between them. Material for sequencing was blood. This clonotype was sampled from a man older than 75 in good health. The chain is built from TRBV9 and TRBJ2-7, with D possibly being TRBD2 (5 bases). The CDR3 sequence: CASSVAGIASSEQYF. DNA of the CDR3: TGTGCCAGCAGCGTAGCCGGGATTGCCTCGAGCGAGCAGTACTTC. The full variable domain, its missing parts supplied by reference TRBV9 and TRBJ2-7, is DSGVTQTPKHLITATGQRVTLRCSPRSGDLSVYWYQQSLDQGLQFLIQYYNGEERAKGNILERFSAQQFPDLHSELNLSSLELGDSALYFCASSVAGIASSEQYFGPGTRLTVT.